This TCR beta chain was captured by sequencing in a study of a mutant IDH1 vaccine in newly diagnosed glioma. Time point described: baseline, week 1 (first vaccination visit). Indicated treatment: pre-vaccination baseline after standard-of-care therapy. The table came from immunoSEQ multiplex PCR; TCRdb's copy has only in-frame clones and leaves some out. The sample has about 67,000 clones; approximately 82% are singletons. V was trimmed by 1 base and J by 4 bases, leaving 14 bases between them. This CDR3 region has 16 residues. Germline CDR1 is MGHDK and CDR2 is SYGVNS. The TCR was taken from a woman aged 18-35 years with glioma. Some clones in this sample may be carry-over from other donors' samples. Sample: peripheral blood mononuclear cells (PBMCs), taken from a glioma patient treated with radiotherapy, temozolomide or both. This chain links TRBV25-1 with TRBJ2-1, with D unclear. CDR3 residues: CASSELRPSRYNEQFF. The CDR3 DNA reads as TGTGCCAGCAGTGAATTGAGACCGTCTCGATACAATGAGCAGTTCTTC.